This passage covers 26 T cell receptor beta chains from one sample sequenced in a study of cytomegalovirus exposure and HLA in healthy donors. 60 Vbeta and 13 Jbeta primers were used in PCR. Some clones are missing from TCRdb's copy, which holds only in-frame ones; the method was immunoSEQ multiplex PCR. Found here are about 210,000 clones, about 85% of them singletons; the top ten hold around 0.99%. Sample: PBMCs. All receptors derive from a boy younger than 10 in good health and CMV-seronegative.

V is TRBV19 and J is TRBJ1-1; 9 positions agree with TRBD1. The junction had 4 bases not matched to a gene; V was cut back by 3 bases and J by 5 bases. Germline CDR1 is LNHDA and CDR2 is SQIVND (reference sequence). The CDR3 contains 14 residues. The CDR3 DNA follows: TGTGCCAGTAGTATTGGCGGGACAGGGACTGAAGCTTTCTTT. Protein sequence: CASSIGGTGTEAFF.

This clone was observed a handful of times. This rearrangement joins TRBV28 to TRBJ2-1; perhaps TRBD1 as D (5 bases). The CDR3 sequence is 14 residues long. Germline assignment: CDR1 MDHEN and CDR2 SYDVKM. Trimming shortened V by 6 bases and J by 4 bases, and 13 bases separated the two germline ends. CDR3 nucleotides: TGTGCCAGCAGGTCCGACACAGGATACAATGAGCAGTTCTTC. It codes for CASRSDTGYNEQFF.

This clone showed up just a few times. The V gene is TRBV6-6, the J gene TRBJ2-7; D gene ambiguous. V was clipped by 2 bases and J by 3 bases, with 5 bases between them. Germline CDR1 MNHNY, CDR2 SVGAGI (reference sequence). This CDR3 contains 12 residues. The CDR3 bases are TGTGCCAGCAGTTACAGCGACTACGAGCAGTACTTC. Translated, it gives CASSYSDYEQYF.

This clone has just a few counts. This sequence joins TRBV5-1 and TRBJ2-2, with 10 positions matching TRBD2. V lost 3 bases to trimming and J lost 4 bases; unmatched junction nucleotides: 3. Germline V lookup: CDR1 SGHRS, CDR2 YFSETQ. The CDR3 covers 15 residues. CDR3 sequence reads: CASSSLAGGTGELFF. CDR3 nucleotides: TGCGCCAGCAGCTCTTTAGCGGGAGGCACCGGGGAGCTGTTTTTT.

The chain couples TRBV19 to TRBJ2-1, with D uncertain. Deletions cut 6 bases from V and 2 bases from J, with 14 bases between. There are 15 residues in the CDR3. Germline CDR1 and CDR2: LNHDA and SQIVND (reference sequence). CDR3 DNA: TGTGCCAGTAGCAAACGGTTCCTAACCTACAATGAGCAGTTCTTC. Its protein is CASSKRFLTYNEQFF.

This chain uses TRBV28 with TRBJ2-5; D possibly corresponds to TRBD1 (6 bases). Trimming cost V 5 bases and J 1 base, with 11 bases left between them. The CDR3 runs 14 residues. Germline assignment: CDR1 MDHEN and CDR2 SYDVKM. The CDR3 DNA sequence: TGTGCCAGCAGTCCAGGACAGAGCCAAGAGACCCAGTACTTC. It specifies CASSPGQSQETQYF. Supplemented by reference TRBV28 and TRBJ2-5, the full variable domain reads DVKVTQSSRYLVKRTGEKVFLECVQDMDHENMFWYRQDPGLGLRLIYFSYDVKMKEKGDIPEGYSVSREKKERFSLILESASTNQTSMYLCASSPGQSQETQYFGPGTRLLVL.

The V gene is TRBV30, the J gene TRBJ1-5; D is unresolved. This CDR3 is built from 12 residues. Germline V gene data show CDR1 as GTSNPN and CDR2 as SVGIG (reference sequence). The V gene lost 0 bases and the J gene lost 6 bases, with 6 bases spanning the gap. The CDR3 DNA follows: TGTGCCTGGAGTGTAGAGGGTCAGCCCCAGCATTTT. This sequence encodes CAWSVEGQPQHF.

The chain combines TRBV6-1 with TRBJ2-5, with TRBD2 identical over 7 bases. CDR1 and CDR2 (germline): MNHNS, SASEGT. The trim removed 6 bases at V and 1 base at J, leaving 5 bases unmatched. The CDR3 length is 14 residues. In DNA form, the CDR3 reads TGTGCCAGCAGCTCGGGACTAACCCAAGAGACCCAGTACTTC. Encoded protein: CASSSGLTQETQYF.

Written as DNA, the CDR3 is TGCAGCGTTCTTTTCACAGGGTCCACCGGGGAGCTGTTTTTT. Translating it yields CSVLFTGSTGELFF. V usage is TRBV29-1 and J usage is TRBJ2-2; perhaps TRBD1 as D (6 bases). The CDR3 loop spans 14 amino acids. The germline V gene encodes CDR1 SQVTM and CDR2 ANQGSEA. Deletions cut 5 bases from V and 4 bases from J, with 14 bases between.

This chain connects TRBV5-1 to TRBJ1-4; TRBD1 matches at 10 bases. Unmatched junction bases numbered 6, after V lost 4 bases and J lost 3 bases. This CDR3 is 16 amino acids long. Per germline, CDR1 SGHRS and CDR2 YFSETQ. Here the CDR3 DNA reads TGCGCCAGCAGCACCGGACAGGGGGTGGCTAATGAAAAACTGTTTTTT. Amino acid sequence: CASSTGQGVANEKLFF.

The chain is built from TRBV7-3 and TRBJ2-7, with TRBD1 matching 11 bases. V lost 2 bases, J lost 3 bases, and 6 bases stayed unmatched. CDR3 length: 16 residues. The germline gives CDR1 SGHTA, CDR2 FQGTGA. The CDR3 sequence is CASSLEGQGAHYEQYF. Here the CDR3 DNA reads TGTGCCAGCAGCTTAGAAGGACAGGGGGCCCACTACGAGCAGTACTTC.

This clone has just a few counts. V and J are TRBV6-5 and TRBJ1-6, with D possibly TRBD1 on 6 matching bases. V shed 8 bases and J shed 7 bases, with 9 bases lying between them. CDR3 length: 12 amino acids. Germline V CDR1 and CDR2: MNHEY, SVGAGI. CDR3 sequence: CASAQGNSPLHF. As DNA, the CDR3 is TGTGCCAGCGCTCAGGGGAATTCACCCCTCCACTTT.

This rearrangement joins TRBV9 to TRBJ1-2; 10 nucleotides agree with TRBD1. This CDR3 spans 18 amino acids. In germline, CDR1 is SGDLS, CDR2 YYNGEE. V was clipped by 3 bases and J by 3 bases; unmatched bases: 14. The CDR3 region has the DNA TGTGCCAGCAGCGCAACGGGGGACAGGGGTCAGGTCGACTATGGCTACACCTTC. This gives the protein CASSATGDRGQVDYGYTF. Full variable domain (rest looked up from reference TRBV9 and TRBJ1-2): DSGVTQTPKHLITATGQRVTLRCSPRSGDLSVYWYQQSLDQGLQFLIQYYNGEERAKGNILERFSAQQFPDLHSELNLSSLELGDSALYFCASSATGDRGQVDYGYTFGSGTRLTVV.

The chain couples TRBV30 to TRBJ2-7; 14 bases fit TRBD2. Trimming removed 5 bases from V and 9 bases from J; junction bases left unmatched: 9. Germline V gene data show CDR1 as GTSNPN and CDR2 as SVGIG (reference sequence). The CDR3 has 14 amino acids. The CDR3 region is CAWSTSGRAVRQYF. The CDR3 DNA is TGTGCCTGGTCGACTAGCGGGAGGGCCGTTCGGCAGTACTTC. The full variable domain, completed using reference TRBV30 and TRBJ2-7, is SQTIHQWPATLVQPVGSPLSLECTVEGTSNPNLYWYRQAAGRGLQLLFYSVGIGQISSEVPQNLSASRPQDRQFILSSKKLLLSDSGFYLCAWSTSGRAVRQYFGPGTRLTVT.

The J gene is TRBJ1-4, the V gene TRBV30; 8 bases fit TRBD1. This CDR3 is built from 15 residues. Germline CDR1 reads GTSNPN; CDR2 reads SVGIG (reference sequence). V shed 0 bases and J 6 bases; nucleotides not matched to a gene: 6. The CDR3 region has the DNA TGTGCCTGGAGTGTTGGGGGACAGGCCTATGAAAAACTGTTTTTT. Translated, it gives CAWSVGGQAYEKLFF.

V gene TRBV28 combines with J gene TRBJ1-5, with 9 bases lining up with TRBD1. Germline CDR1 MDHEN, CDR2 SYDVKM. The CDR3 runs 16 residues. V shed 4 bases and J 7 bases; nucleotides not matched to a gene: 11. CDR3 coding DNA: TGTGCCAGCAGTTCCCGGACAGGGGCGGGCGCGCAGCCCCAGCATTTT. This gives the protein CASSSRTGAGAQPQHF. The entire variable domain, with the rest obtained from reference TRBV28 and TRBJ1-5, is as follows: DVKVTQSSRYLVKRTGEKVFLECVQDMDHENMFWYRQDPGLGLRLIYFSYDVKMKEKGDIPEGYSVSREKKERFSLILESASTNQTSMYLCASSSRTGAGAQPQHFGDGTRLSIL.

The J gene is TRBJ1-2, the V gene TRBV5-6, with D hard to call. Germline assignment: CDR1 SGHDT and CDR2 YYEEEE. The CDR3 runs 14 residues. The V end lost 2 bases, the J end lost 3 bases, and 11 bases lay between the germline ends. CDR3 nucleotides: TGTGCCAGCAGCTTTTCCGGGGTAGACTATGGCTACACCTTC. Its protein product is CASSFSGVDYGYTF.

This clone has just a few counts. The rearrangement uses TRBV6-6 and TRBJ1-2; D gene uncertain. Trimming removed 6 bases from V and 2 bases from J, with 13 bases in between. The CDR3 contains 14 residues. Germline CDR1 and CDR2: MNHNY and SVGAGI (reference sequence). The CDR3 here is CASRIEWANYGYTF. CDR3 bases: TGTGCCAGCAGGATTGAATGGGCGAACTATGGCTACACCTTC.

This chain joins TRBV5-1 and TRBJ2-1, with 7 bases identical to TRBD2. CDR1 is SGHRS, CDR2 YFSETQ, per germline. This CDR3 is built from 16 residues. J was trimmed by 0 bases and V by 4 bases; bases with no gene match: 7. In nucleotides, the CDR3 is TGCGCCAGCAGCCCTAGCGGCTGGAGCTCCTACAATGAGCAGTTCTTC. It codes for CASSPSGWSSYNEQFF.

V and J are TRBV18 and TRBJ2-2; TRBD1 might be the D (6 bases). V lost 3 bases, J lost 0 bases, and 17 bases lay in between. CDR1 KGHSH and CDR2 LQKENI come from the germline V gene. This CDR3 region has 18 residues. The CDR3 loop is CASSPTGRGGPNTGELFF. The CDR3 coding sequence is TGTGCCAGCTCACCCACAGGACGAGGGGGTCCGAACACCGGGGAGCTGTTTTTT.

V is TRBV5-5 and J is TRBJ2-3; maybe TRBD2 (6 bases). Trimming shortened V by 2 bases and J by 5 bases, and 6 bases separated the two germline ends. Germline CDR1 SGHKS, CDR2 YYEKEE (reference sequence). This CDR3 is built from 12 residues. The CDR3 DNA follows: TGTGCCAGCAGCTTTAGCGGAGATACGCAGTATTTT. This translates into CASSFSGDTQYF. Filled out from reference TRBV5-5 and TRBJ2-3, the complete variable domain reads DAGVTQSPTHLIKTRGQQVTLRCSPISGHKSVSWYQQVLGQGPQFIFQYYEKEERGRGNFPDRFSARQFPNYSSELNVNALLLGDSALYLCASSFSGDTQYFGPGTRLTVL.

The chain has TRBV5-1 and TRBJ2-3, with a tentative D call TRBD2 (5 bases). CDR3 length: 13 residues. CDR1 and CDR2 (germline): SGHRS, YFSETQ. Trimming removed 4 bases at V and 5 bases at J, with 11 bases between. Here the CDR3 DNA reads TGCGCCAGCAGCCATGGAGGTATAGATACGCAGTATTTT. Amino acids: CASSHGGIDTQYF.

The chain has TRBV7-9 and TRBJ1-5; TRBD1 aligns across 10 bases. The V gene's germline CDR1 is SEHNR and CDR2 FQNEAQ (reference sequence). This CDR3 is built from 14 residues. The V gene end was trimmed by 5 bases and the J gene end by 5 bases; junction bases not matched to a gene: 3. The CDR3 loop reads CASSQTGGDQPQHF. As DNA, the CDR3 is TGTGCCAGCAGCCAGACAGGGGGCGATCAGCCCCAGCATTTT.

The V gene is TRBV6-5, the J gene TRBJ1-5, with no clear D. Germline V gene lookup returns CDR1 MNHEY and CDR2 SVGAGI. Trimming shortened V by 5 bases and J by 7 bases, and 12 bases separated the two germline ends. The CDR3 covers 13 residues. CDR3 amino acids: CASSERELQPQHF. CDR3 DNA sequence: TGTGCCAGCAGTGAGAGGGAGCTCCAGCCCCAGCATTTT.

J is TRBJ2-5 and V is TRBV5-1; TRBD2 matches 7 bases. Unmatched junction bases numbered 8, after V lost 4 bases and J lost 11 bases. Germline-derived CDR1 and CDR2 are SGHRS and YFSETQ. The CDR3 totals 12 residues. The CDR3 coding sequence is TGCGCCAGCAGCGGGGGGGGGAAGGAGCAGTACTTC. Amino acid sequence: CASSGGGKEQYF.

This chain connects TRBV27 to TRBJ2-5; TRBD1 is a possible D gene (6 bases). This CDR3 spans 16 amino acids. The ends were cut back, 3 bases at V and 2 bases at J, with 16 bases in the middle. CDR1 and CDR2 (germline): MNHEY, SMNVEV (reference sequence). CDR3 sequence (DNA): TGTGCCAGCAGTTTCAGGCTGGGGGCCGTACAAGAGACCCAGTACTTC. It specifies CASSFRLGAVQETQYF.